This entry concerns a single T cell receptor beta chain. This clone was recorded only once. It lacks a known antigen. Per-base qualities were not stored, and no clone one base away is much larger. The data derive from a study of blood T cell repertoires in COVID-19 (dated by TCRdb to between 2020 and 2021). As for the study more broadly: Samples from collaborators originated in the United States, Italy and Spain and spanned both the acute and convalescent phases of COVID-19. The prospective study material was composed of cDNA or gDNA derived from T cells, B-cell-depleted T cells, or PBMCs. Subjects who had been exposed to COVID-19, were actively infected with it, or had recovered from it provided the deeply sampled blood TCRbeta repertoires that made up the dataset. The repertoires were released in a freely available public database meant as a resource for research on the immune response to SARS-CoV-2. The samples were drawn from the first 160 participants of the ongoing ImmuneRACE study and from over a thousand subjects provided by 6 global collaborators. Nearly every sample came with metadata listing a de-identified subject ID, COVID-19 status, age in years and sex. Where available, HLA class I and class II types were taken from metadata supplied by the sample provider and were not determined by assay-based typing.

Enrolling through a virtual design, the prospective study's participants ranged in age from about 18 to 100 years and lived across about two dozen United States geographic areas. Cohort assignment in the prospective study relied on participant-reported clinical history from a screening survey and a study questionnaire. Recovered participants in ImmuneRACE Cohort 3 were defined as having two consecutive negative NP/OP PCR tests, clearance from a healthcare professional, or resolution of symptoms. In the prospective study, whole blood, serum and a nasopharyngeal or oropharyngeal swab were collected from each participant by mobile phlebotomists. Prospective study participants could optionally give additional blood draws and questionnaires over an approximately two-month period. Blood samples from the prospective study were shipped frozen or at room temperature prior to DNA extraction. TCRbeta CDR3 regions were amplified from genomic DNA using the immunoSEQ Assay, a bias-controlled multiplex PCR. The authors' analysis ran thus. Nucleated cell counts per sample were estimated from amplification of reference gene primers within the assay. To quantify the absolute abundance of each unique TCRbeta CDR3 rearrangement, sequence reads were collapsed and filtered. For each sample, productive Simpson clonality was calculated by taking the square root of Simpson's diversity index across productive rearrangements. TCRdb retrieved this table from immuneACCESS and kept in-frame rearrangements only. Not all clones are present; in checked studies, unresolved V genes account for under half, and no reason is known for the remainder. That table furnishes V, J and clone size, whereas the DNA furnished D and trimming. This sample is represented by approximately 300,000 clones; 70% to 90% of them were singletons. The ten largest account for 5.5% to 6% of the sample.

CDR1 and CDR2 are read off the germline V gene as SQVTM and ANQGSEA. Spanning cysteine to phenylalanine, the CDR3 consists of 11 amino acids. The DNA shown is the 33-base CDR3, in frame from base 1. Trimming leaves V shorter by 7 bases and J shorter by 6 bases, with the junction holding 5 bases beyond the gene matches. Broad study findings and their caveats: The amount of clinical and demographic metadata varied by source and participant and was provided uncurated.

Sequencing input: PBMCs or T cells enriched from blood (not recorded which). The TCR was taken from a woman aged 25-40 years who had recovered from COVID-19. The rearrangement combines TRBV29-1 with TRBJ1-2, with 7 middle bases fitting TRBD1. In nucleotides, the sequence is TGCAGCGATGACAGGGCGGATGGCTACACCTTC. The resulting protein is CSDDRADGYTF. Supplemented by the reference TRBV29-1 and TRBJ1-2 proteins around the CDR3, the complete variable domain is SAVISQKPSRDICQRGTSLTIQCQVDSQVTMMFWYRQQPGQSLTLIATANQGSEATYESGFVIDKFPISRPNLTFSTLTVSNMSPEDSSIYLCSDDRADGYTFGSGTRLTVV.